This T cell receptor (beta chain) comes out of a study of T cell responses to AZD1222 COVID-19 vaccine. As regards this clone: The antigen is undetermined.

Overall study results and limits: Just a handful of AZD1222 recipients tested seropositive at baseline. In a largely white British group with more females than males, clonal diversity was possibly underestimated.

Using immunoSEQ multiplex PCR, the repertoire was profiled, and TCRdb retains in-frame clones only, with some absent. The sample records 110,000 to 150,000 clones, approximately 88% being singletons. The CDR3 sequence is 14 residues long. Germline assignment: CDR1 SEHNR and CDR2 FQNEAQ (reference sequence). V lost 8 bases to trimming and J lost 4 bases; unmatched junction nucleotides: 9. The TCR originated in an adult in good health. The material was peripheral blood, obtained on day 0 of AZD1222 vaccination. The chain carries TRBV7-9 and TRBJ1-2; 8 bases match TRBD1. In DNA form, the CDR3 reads TGTGCCAGCGGAGGGACAGGCGGTACCTATGGCTACACCTTC. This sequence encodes CASGGTGGTYGYTF.